This T cell receptor beta chain was sequenced during a study of blood T cell repertoires in COVID-19. About the study: Some COVID-19 samples were acute and others convalescent; all came from the United States, Italy and Spain.

In the source study's methods: Counts of nucleated cells, estimated from reference gene primer amplification, were obtained. Some clones are missing from TCRdb's copy, which holds only in-frame ones; the method was immunoSEQ multiplex PCR. The DNA gave D and trimming, while V, J and clone size come from that table. This table holds 150,000 to 200,000 clones, roughly 80% found once. This clone was found many times. The age range of participants was about 18 to 95 years, with residence in more than 20 US areas. Donors in Cohort 3 who had recovered were those with two negative PCRs, healthcare professional clearance, or resolution of their symptoms. V lost 1 base, J lost 2 bases, and 21 bases lay in between. This CDR3 comprises 18 residues. Germline lookup yields CDR1 SGHKS and CDR2 YYEKEE (reference sequence).

The sequencing sample was made of PBMCs or T cells enriched from blood (not recorded which). The rearrangement joins TRBV5-5 to TRBJ1-2; D may be TRBD1 (6 bases). The TCR was taken from a woman in her 50s who had recovered from COVID-19. The CDR3: CASSLKGGPPLLNYGYTF. In DNA, the CDR3 is TGTGCCAGCAGCTTGAAGGGGGGGCCCCCTCTGCTAAACTATGGCTACACCTTC. Full variable domain (remainder filled in from reference TRBV5-5 and TRBJ1-2): DAGVTQSPTHLIKTRGQQVTLRCSPISGHKSVSWYQQVLGQGPQFIFQYYEKEERGRGNFPDRFSARQFPNYSSELNVNALLLGDSALYLCASSLKGGPPLLNYGYTFGSGTRLTVV.